This section outlines one TCR beta chain sequence together with its context. These data come from a study of blood T cell repertoires in COVID-19. Study in general: Italy, Spain and the United States were the sources of the convalescent and acute COVID-19 samples.

The CDR3 extends over 14 amino acids. With 2 bases removed from V and 9 bases from J, the gap between germline ends came to 14 bases. CDR1 MNHEY and CDR2 SVGEGT come from the germline V gene. Sequencing used immunoSEQ multiplex PCR; TCRdb keeps in-frame clones, though not all of them. The table includes about 55,000 clones, 85% detected once. The receptor was isolated from a human donor in a cohort sampled during active COVID-19. The gene calls are TRBV6-2 or TRBV6-3 and TRBJ1-5; D is unresolved. Input material: peripheral blood. Here the CDR3 reads CASSYGQLTRPQHF. DNA of the CDR3: TGTGCCAGCAGTTACGGGCAGCTCACTAGGCCCCAGCATTTT.